A single sample is the source of the 27 T cell receptor beta chains below, sequenced in a study of human T cells and chemical hapten exposure. Time point reported: pre-sensitization, week 0. Indicated treatment: therapeutic diphenylcyclopropenone sensitization with weekly scalp DPC. MiXCR, run by TCRdb on the RACE reads, gives a single entry per CDR3 protein. The sample lists around 56,000 distinct CDR3 sequences; roughly 9.8% were seen once. The material sequenced was whole blood, taken in connection with sensitization to the hapten diphenylcyclopropenone (DPC). These receptor sequences come from a man between 40 and 49 years old with alopecia areata. Some clones in this sample may be carry-over from other donors' samples.

This clonotype has ten or more counts. V is TRBV6-5 and J is TRBJ2-3; tentatively, D is TRBD2 (5 bases). There are 15 residues in the CDR3. With 9 bases removed from V and 1 base from J, the gap between germline ends came to 17 bases. Germline V gene sequence: CDR1 MNHEY, CDR2 SVGAGI. DNA of the CDR3: TGTGCCAGTTCGGGCGCGGAGGACGGCACAGATACGCAGTATTTT. Residues: CASSGAEDGTDTQYF.

Many counts were recorded for this clonotype. The chain joins TRBV7-3 to TRBJ1-1; D is unresolved. Germline CDR1 and CDR2: SGHTA and FQGTGA. Trimming removed 6 bases from V and 2 bases from J, with 10 bases in between. The CDR3 sequence is 13 residues long. The CDR3, as DNA: TGTGCCAGCAGAAAAGACGGAAACACTGAAGCTTTCTTT. It specifies CASRKDGNTEAFF.

This clonotype was counted between two and nine times. The chain couples TRBV4-2 to TRBJ2-1; unclear D gene. This CDR3 is 13 amino acids long. Trimming removed 0 bases at V and 7 bases at J, with 7 bases between. CDR1 is LGHNA, CDR2 YNFKEQ, per germline. The CDR3 is CASSQDLWNEQFF. The CDR3 DNA is TGTGCCAGCAGCCAAGACTTGTGGAATGAGCAGTTCTTC.

The chain combines TRBV6-6 with TRBJ1-5; D call uncertain. Germline CDR1 and CDR2: MNHNY and SVGAGI (reference sequence). The length of the CDR3 is 14 residues. With 5 bases removed from V and 7 bases from J, the gap between germline ends came to 15 bases. The CDR3 DNA reads as TGTGCCAGCAGTCACGCCATCGCGGGACAGCCCCAGCATTTT. This translates into CASSHAIAGQPQHF.

This clonotype came up a few times. V is TRBV5-1 and J is TRBJ2-3; D remains ambiguous. Germline V lookup: CDR1 SGHRS, CDR2 YFSETQ. There are 14 residues in the CDR3. V was clipped by 0 bases and J by 2 bases, with 7 bases between them. The chain's CDR3 is CASSLETITDTQYF. For the CDR3, the DNA is TGCGCCAGCAGCTTGGAGACGATCACAGATACGCAGTATTTT.

V and J are TRBV5-4 and TRBJ2-7, with a weak D call TRBD2 (5 bases). The germline CDR1 and CDR2 sequences are SGHNT and YYREEE (reference sequence). The CDR3 length is 13 residues. Between the trimmed V and J ends, which lost 4 bases and 3 bases, there was a span of 11 bases. CDR3 region: CASSRVGSYEQYF. The CDR3 DNA reads as TGTGCCAGCAGCCGGGTGGGGAGCTACGAGCAGTACTTC. The complete variable domain, with remaining parts taken from reference TRBV5-4 and TRBJ2-7, reads ETGVTQSPTHLIKTRGQQVTLRCSSQSGHNTVSWYQQALGQGPQFIFQYYREEENGRGNFPPRFSGLQFPNYSSELNVNALELDDSALYLCASSRVGSYEQYFGPGTRLTVT.

This clonotype was seen at least ten times. The rearrangement joins TRBV20-1 to TRBJ2-7, with 11 bases fitting TRBD1. This CDR3 spans 14 amino acids. V was pared by 3 bases and J by 4 bases, with 5 bases of the junction left unmatched. From germline, CDR1 is DFQATT and CDR2 SNEGSKA (reference sequence). This CDR3 is CSARHGTGGYEQYF. The CDR3 nucleotides read TGCAGTGCTAGGCACGGGACAGGGGGTTACGAGCAGTACTTC.

Many counts were recorded for this clonotype. The CDR3 is CASSPDSVYGYTF. CDR3 nucleotides: TGTGCCAGCAGCCCGGACAGCGTCTATGGCTACACCTTC. This sequence joins TRBV7-6 and TRBJ1-2, with a tentative D call TRBD1 (6 bases). Germline loops: CDR1 SGHVS, CDR2 FNYEAQ. The CDR3 runs to 13 residues. V was trimmed by 5 bases and J by 4 bases, leaving 11 bases between them.

In its sample, this clonotype was seen many times. V and J are TRBV7-2 and TRBJ2-7; TRBD2 is a possible D gene (5 bases). Germline-derived CDR1 and CDR2 are SGHTA and FQGNSA. Deletions cut 4 bases from V and 3 bases from J, with 19 bases between. The length of the CDR3 is 16 residues. The CDR3 region is CASSSVVSGTYYEQYF. CDR3 nucleotides: TGTGCCAGCAGCTCCGTTGTGAGCGGCACCTACTACGAGCAGTACTTC.

The chain links TRBV25-1 to TRBJ2-7, with D uncertain. The CDR3 runs 12 residues. The V end was cut by 3 bases, the J end by 2 bases, with 5 bases between. The germline CDR1 and CDR2 sequences are MGHDK and SYGVNS. CDR3 sequence (DNA): TGTGCCAGCAGTGACGCCGCCTACGAGCAGTACTTC. This translates into CASSDAAYEQYF.

This clonotype was observed a handful of times. The V gene is TRBV28, the J gene TRBJ2-5; 7 bases are shared with TRBD2. Trimming at V came to 2 bases and at J to 2 bases, leaving 5 bases not matched to a gene. In germline, CDR1 is MDHEN, CDR2 SYDVKM. This CDR3 contains 15 residues. The DNA of the CDR3 is TGTGCCAGCAGTTTAGGACTAGTAAATCAAGAGACCCAGTACTTC. Translated, it gives CASSLGLVNQETQYF.

This clonotype was detected many times. The V call is TRBV14, the J call TRBJ2-3; D perhaps matches TRBD1 (6 bases). V was pared by 7 bases and J by 0 bases, with 14 bases between. Germline V gene data show CDR1 as SGHDN and CDR2 as FVKESK. This CDR3 region has 15 residues. The CDR3 DNA follows: TGTGCCAGCACCATGACAGGTCGGAGCACAGATACGCAGTATTTT. This gives the protein CASTMTGRSTDTQYF.

In this sample, this clonotype turned up many times. This chain connects TRBV9 to TRBJ2-2; tentative D call: TRBD2 (6 bases). Deletions cut 4 bases from V and 1 base from J, with 14 bases between. Looked up from germline, CDR1 is SGDLS and CDR2 is YYNGEE. CDR3 length: 16 residues. The CDR3: CASSLGPGLNTGELFF. The CDR3 region has the DNA TGTGCCAGCAGCCTGGGGCCGGGACTGAACACCGGGGAGCTGTTTTTT.

This clonotype was observed a handful of times. The J gene is TRBJ2-5, the V gene TRBV27, with a possible D match to TRBD1 (6 bases). Looked up from germline, CDR1 is MNHEY and CDR2 is SMNVEV (reference sequence). V lost 11 bases to trimming and J lost 0 bases, with 13 bases between them. This CDR3 contains 13 residues. CDR3 nucleotide sequence: TGTGCCTCCCGAGGGACAAACCAAGAGACCCAGTACTTC. Protein: CASRGTNQETQYF.

In this sample, this clonotype turned up many times. V and J are TRBV4-2 and TRBJ2-1, with TRBD2 matching over 7 bases. J gave up 0 bases and V 0 bases, and 5 bases lay outside the gene matches. CDR3 length: 17 residues. The germline V gene has CDR1 LGHNA and CDR2 YNFKEQ. CDR3 region: CASSQEMGGSSYNEQFF. CDR3 nucleotide sequence: TGTGCCAGCAGCCAAGAAATGGGGGGGAGCTCCTACAATGAGCAGTTCTTC.

This clonotype was observed a handful of times. This sequence joins TRBV6-1 and TRBJ2-7, with 8 bases lining up with TRBD1. Germline V CDR1 and CDR2: MNHNS, SASEGT. The CDR3 sequence is 14 residues long. J was trimmed by 4 bases and V by 3 bases; bases with no gene match: 5. The CDR3 region is CASSDTGGGYEQYF. CDR3 DNA: TGTGCCAGCAGTGACACAGGGGGTGGGTACGAGCAGTACTTC.

This chain uses TRBV7-8 with TRBJ1-4; maybe TRBD1 (6 bases). Deletions cut 6 bases from V and 0 bases from J, with 14 bases between. The CDR3 extends over 16 amino acids. Germline CDR1 and CDR2: SGHVS and FQNEAQ. For the CDR3, the DNA is TGTGCCAGCAGGTTAAACAGGGTATCAACTAATGAAAAACTGTTTTTT. Its translation is CASRLNRVSTNEKLFF.

The chain couples TRBV6-1 to TRBJ1-5; D call uncertain. V shed 4 bases and J shed 6 bases, with 4 bases lying between them. In germline, CDR1 is MNHNS, CDR2 SASEGT. The CDR3 is made up of 11 amino acids. The CDR3 nucleotides read TGTGCCAGCAGTGCACCTCAGCCCCAGCATTTT. It is translated as CASSAPQPQHF.

The CDR3 coding sequence is TGCGCCAGCAGCTTGGCGGACGGGAGGACTTCACCCCTCCACTTT. Residues: CASSLADGRTSPLHF. The chain couples TRBV5-1 to TRBJ1-6; D uncertain. This CDR3 is built from 15 residues. Trimming took 0 bases from V and 9 from J, leaving 13 bases between them. Germline V lookup: CDR1 SGHRS, CDR2 YFSETQ.

The chain has TRBV20-1 and TRBJ2-5; D remains unclear. From germline, CDR1 is DFQATT and CDR2 SNEGSKA (reference sequence). This CDR3 is built from 13 residues. V lost 0 bases and J 3 bases, leaving 8 bases between the germline ends. CDR3 in amino acids: CSAREGGKETQYF. The DNA of the CDR3 is TGCAGTGCTAGAGAGGGCGGAAAAGAGACCCAGTACTTC.

The chain uses TRBV12-3 or TRBV12-4 and TRBJ1-2, with D possibly matching TRBD1 (5 bases). The CDR3 is made up of 13 amino acids. V lost 2 bases and J lost 4, with 8 bases in between. In DNA, the CDR3 is TGTGCCAGCAGTTTACCAGGGCTCTATGGCTACACCTTC. Amino acid sequence: CASSLPGLYGYTF.

The CDR3 reads CASSGTLQETQYF. DNA for the CDR3: TGTGCCAGCAGCGGGACCCTTCAAGAGACCCAGTACTTC. This rearrangement joins TRBV6-2 or TRBV6-3 to TRBJ2-5; perhaps D is TRBD1 or TRBD2 (5 bases each). V lost 6 bases, J lost 2 bases, and 10 bases lay in between. The CDR3 covers 13 residues. Germline V gene data show CDR1 as MNHEY and CDR2 as SVGEGT.

The CDR3 DNA follows: TGTGCCAGAGGACTTTACAATGAGCAGTTCTTC. This encodes CARGLYNEQFF. The rearrangement uses TRBV28 and TRBJ2-1; perhaps TRBD2 as D (5 bases). The V end lost 9 bases, the J end lost 4 bases, and 7 bases lay between the germline ends. The germline gives CDR1 MDHEN, CDR2 SYDVKM. This CDR3 has 11 amino acids.

This clonotype came up a few times. The chain recombines TRBV10-3 with TRBJ2-1; 9 bases map to TRBD1. Germline trimming cut 3 bases from V and 5 bases from J; bases unmatched to any gene: 5. The CDR3 runs 15 residues. The germline CDR1 and CDR2 sequences are ENHRY and SYGVKD. The CDR3 DNA reads as TGTGCCATCAGTGACTGGACAGGGGCCGACAATGAGCAGTTCTTC. Translating gives CAISDWTGADNEQFF.

There are many counts of this clonotype. The V and J genes are TRBV28 and TRBJ1-5, with 7 positions matching TRBD1. This CDR3 region has 15 residues. CDR1 is MDHEN and CDR2 is SYDVKM in the germline V gene. J was trimmed by 4 bases and V by 8 bases; bases with no gene match: 11. For the CDR3, the DNA is TGTGCCAGCGTGGCGAGGCAGGGGGTAAATCAGCCCCAGCATTTT. This sequence encodes CASVARQGVNQPQHF. Full variable domain (remainder filled in from reference TRBV28 and TRBJ1-5): DVKVTQSSRYLVKRTGEKVFLECVQDMDHENMFWYRQDPGLGLRLIYFSYDVKMKEKGDIPEGYSVSREKKERFSLILESASTNQTSMYLCASVARQGVNQPQHFGDGTRLSIL.

The chain recombines TRBV19 with TRBJ1-6; the match to TRBD1 covers 8 bases. The length of the CDR3 is 15 residues. J was trimmed by 10 bases and V by 7 bases; bases with no gene match: 12. The germline V gene has CDR1 LNHDA and CDR2 SQIVND (reference sequence). The CDR3: CASTMRQGAASPLHF. CDR3 bases: TGTGCCAGTACTATGAGGCAGGGGGCGGCCTCACCCCTCCACTTT.

The chain joins TRBV28 to TRBJ1-5, with TRBD1 identical over 9 bases. Germline CDR1 MDHEN, CDR2 SYDVKM. The CDR3 sequence is 14 residues long. Trimming at V came to 6 bases and at J to 3 bases, leaving 3 bases not matched to a gene. The CDR3 DNA sequence: TGTGCCAGCAGCGGACAGGGGTACAATCAGCCCCAGCATTTT. This translates into CASSGQGYNQPQHF.